This TCR beta chain was observed in a study of blood T cells in healthy people across ages. Study-wide points: Investigators treated diversity estimates from one million T cells as underestimates. Because donor CMV status was unknown, expanded clonotype changes were possibly confounded. In older individuals, TCR beta diversity per million T cells was lower, falling roughly linearly with age.

The germline gives CDR1 ENHRY, CDR2 SYGVKD. Trimming removed 2 bases from V and 5 bases from J, with 7 bases in between. This CDR3 is 13 amino acids long. For the second PCR, which ran for about 6 to 11 cycles, a sample-barcoded 5' primer and a J-beta primer mix were used. A single record per CDR3 protein comes from TCRdb applying MiXCR to the 5' RACE reads. The sample lists about 1.5 million distinct CDR3 sequences, 40% to 50% seen once, with approximately 7.9% in the top ten. The authors extracted at least 5 micrograms of total RNA per sample. This clonotype has only a few counts. The antigen remains undetermined.

Sequencing was done on a sample of blood. The clonotype was recovered from a woman aged 18-29 years in good health. The J gene is TRBJ2-1, the V gene TRBV10-3; D not resolved. CDR3 nucleotides: TGTGCCATCAGTGAGGGACGGAACAATGAGCAGTTCTTC. Amino acids: CAISEGRNNEQFF.